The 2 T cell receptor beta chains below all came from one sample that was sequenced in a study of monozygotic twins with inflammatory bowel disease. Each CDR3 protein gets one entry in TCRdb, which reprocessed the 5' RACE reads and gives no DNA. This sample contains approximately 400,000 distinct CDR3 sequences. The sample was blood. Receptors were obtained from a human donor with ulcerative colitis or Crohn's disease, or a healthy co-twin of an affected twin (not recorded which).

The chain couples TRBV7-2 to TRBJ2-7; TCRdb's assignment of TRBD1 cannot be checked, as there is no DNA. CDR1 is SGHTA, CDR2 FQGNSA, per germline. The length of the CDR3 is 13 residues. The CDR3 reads CASSPTGIYEQYF.

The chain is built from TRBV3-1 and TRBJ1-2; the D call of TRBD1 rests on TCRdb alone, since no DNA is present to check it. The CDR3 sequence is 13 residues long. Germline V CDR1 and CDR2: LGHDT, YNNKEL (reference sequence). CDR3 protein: CASTLDSNYGYTF.